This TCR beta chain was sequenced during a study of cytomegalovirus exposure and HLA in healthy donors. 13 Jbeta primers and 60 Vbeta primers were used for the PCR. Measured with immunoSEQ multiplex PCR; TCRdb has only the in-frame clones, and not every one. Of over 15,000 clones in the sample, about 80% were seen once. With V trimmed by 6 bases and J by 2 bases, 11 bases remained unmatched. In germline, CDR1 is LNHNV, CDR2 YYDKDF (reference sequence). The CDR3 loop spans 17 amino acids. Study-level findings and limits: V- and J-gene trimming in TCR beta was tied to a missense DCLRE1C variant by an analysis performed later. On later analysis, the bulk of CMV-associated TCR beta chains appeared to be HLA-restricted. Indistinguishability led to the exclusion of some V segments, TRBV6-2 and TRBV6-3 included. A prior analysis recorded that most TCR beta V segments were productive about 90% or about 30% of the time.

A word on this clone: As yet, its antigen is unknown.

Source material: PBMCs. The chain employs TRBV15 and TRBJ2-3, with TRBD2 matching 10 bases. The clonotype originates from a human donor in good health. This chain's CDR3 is CATRGQREGLYTDTQYF. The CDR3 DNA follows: TGTGCCACCAGAGGGCAGCGGGAGGGCCTGTACACAGATACGCAGTATTTT.